This TCR beta chain was retrieved from a study of blood T cells in healthy people across ages (dated by TCRdb to between 2014 and 2017). Background on the whole study: In model experiments, template switching captured roughly one uniquely barcoded TCR beta cDNA molecule for every two T cells. For two donors (one aged 18 to 29 and one aged 80 or older), the study analyzed two additional independent replicas of 1 million unique cDNA reads from the same blood draw. Donors of different ages were randomly distributed across sequencing lanes to avoid experimental bias. Age-related changes in TCR beta repertoire diversity were measured in the study by deep sequencing normalized with unique cDNA molecular identifiers. The donors were divided into four age groups: young (average around 16 years), middle-aged (approximately 41), aged (around 67) and long-lived (about 90).

Points the paper makes about the study in general: The percentage of naive T cells measured by flow cytometry correlated strongly with observed TCR beta diversity. Conclusive comparison of naive and antigen-experienced compartments was prevented by the profiling of bulk unsorted PBMCs. Observed TCR beta diversity per million T cells fell roughly linearly with age, and a significant reduction was already apparent by age roughly 40. Compared with the aged group, the long-lived group had more naive CD4+ T cells, fewer expanded clones and increased TCR diversity, suggesting age selection. Estimates of total diversity based on one million sequenced T cells were regarded as lower bounds and as underestimates. Donor CMV infection status was unknown, potentially confounding age-related changes in expanded clonotypes.

Systemically healthy Caucasian individuals from Russia, 35 to 40 in total and aged roughly 6 to 95 years, were included as donors. Approximately 9 milliliters of peripheral blood were collected from each donor into EDTA-treated Vacutainer tubes. Ficoll-Paque density-gradient centrifugation was used to isolate PBMCs, with at least 6.5 million per sample. Total RNA was extracted from PBMCs with Trizol reagent, with at least 6 micrograms obtained per sample. The percentages of naive CD45RAhigh/CD27high T cells were determined by flow cytometry on a PBMC aliquot from every donor. Library preparation employed 5' RACE. The instrument given in TCRdb is Illumina HiSeq 2500. A second roughly 6 to 12 cycle PCR used a sample-barcoded 5' primer and a J-beta primer mix. A unique molecular identifier was introduced onto each TCR beta cDNA molecule by a template-switch 5' adaptor carrying 12 random nucleotides. At least 2.5 million CDR3-containing paired-end reads were obtained from each sample. The Mint cDNA synthesis kit, primed by a TRBC-specific oligonucleotide, was used to synthesize first-strand cDNA from all RNA. Following uracil-DNA glycosylase treatment, a first 18-cycle PCR with universal primers M1SS and BC2_uni_R was performed on all cDNA. The source study handled its data this way. Normalization of each sample was performed by random selection of 1 million high-quality reads, each carrying a distinct molecular identifier. Instead of being binned into consensus sequences, reads that shared molecular identifiers were thrown out. CDR3 identification, clonotype clustering and error correction used MiTCR with a Q25 quality threshold and the strictest error-elimination algorithm. Lower-bound total TCR beta diversity was estimated with a nonparametric unseen species model using Euler transformation. TCRdb reprocessed the public reads (quality trimming at Q25 with fastp, clone calling with MiXCR) and kept in-frame beta chains. Rows are combined by CDR3 protein, so each entry shows the most common genes and DNA. In this record, the V and J calls reflect TCRdb's handling and not the investigators' own analysis. This sample is represented by 1.5 million or so distinct CDR3 sequences; about 43% of them were singletons. Roughly 7.7% of the sample is in the top ten clones.

A word on this clonotype: Its recognized antigen is unknown. No clone much larger than this one lies a single base away; base qualities are absent.

V has 4 bases trimmed and J has 6 bases trimmed; junction bases matching no gene number 4. The CDR3 spans 14 residues, from the cysteine through the phenylalanine. The entry retains the CDR3 DNA only, 42 bases that are in frame from base 1. The germline V gene (reference sequence) gives CDR1 as LGHDT and CDR2 as YNNKEL. The sample taken for sequencing was blood. The sequence was obtained from a young woman in good health. The V gene is TRBV3-1 and the J gene is TRBJ1-5; the junction holds 9 bases that match TRBD1. The DNA sequence is TGTGCCAGCAGCCGGGGGGACAGGGCTCAGCCCCAGCATTTT. Its amino acids are CASSRGDRAQPQHF.